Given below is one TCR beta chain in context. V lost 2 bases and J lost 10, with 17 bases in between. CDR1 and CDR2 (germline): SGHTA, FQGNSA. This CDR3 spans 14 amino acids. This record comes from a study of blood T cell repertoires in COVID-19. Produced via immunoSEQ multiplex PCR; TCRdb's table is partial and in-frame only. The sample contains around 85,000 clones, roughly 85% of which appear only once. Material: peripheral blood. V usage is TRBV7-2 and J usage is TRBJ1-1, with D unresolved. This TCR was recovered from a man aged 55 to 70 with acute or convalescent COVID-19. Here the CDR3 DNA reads TGTGCCAGCAGCTTATCTGTTGGTACGTCGGGAGCTTTCTTT. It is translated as CASSLSVGTSGAFF.